This TCR beta chain was captured in a study of vaccination effects on CD4 cells after COVID-19. About the research overall: Post-vaccine specimens arrived a median 72 days past the second dose.

Libraries were prepared by immunoSEQ multiplex PCR; TCRdb keeps only in-frame clonotypes and omits some of them. The data contain about 24,000 clones, about 70% of them singletons. Before any sequencing was done, the ViraFEST assay used viral peptide pools to expand antigen-specific CD4+ T cells. CD4+ T cells were isolated after roughly nine days of culture. Subjects were given two BNT162b2 or mRNA-1273 vaccine doses. Details on this clone: The antigen is unknown.

Germline loops: CDR1 LGHNA, CDR2 YNFKEQ. The germline V and J ends were trimmed by 0 bases and 2 bases, with 8 bases remaining between them. This CDR3 is built from 15 residues. This clonotype originated in a human donor who received a COVID-19 vaccine. The chain combines TRBV4-2 with TRBJ1-5; no clear D. This sample comprised CD4+ T cells from PBMCs cultured with SARS-CoV-2 spike peptides, obtained after COVID-19 vaccination. CDR3 amino acids: CASSQDGGGNQPQHF. The CDR3 bases are TGTGCCAGCAGCCAAGATGGCGGGGGCAATCAGCCCCAGCATTTT.